Sequencing of this T cell receptor (beta chain) was carried out in a study of cytomegalovirus exposure and HLA in healthy donors. Only a few counts were recorded for this clone. Its antigen remains unidentified. The PCR had 60 Vbeta and 13 Jbeta primers. Sequencing was performed with immunoSEQ multiplex PCR; in TCRdb, only in-frame clones are kept and a portion is missing. The sample consists of over 150,000 clones, over 60% of them appearing once. General study results and limits: A later analysis linked a missense DCLRE1C variant to TCR beta V- and J-gene trimming.

This CDR3 has 13 amino acids. Trimming left V 0 bases short and J 9 bases short, with 9 bases between. The germline V gene encodes CDR1 SGHVS and CDR2 FNYEAQ. Sequenced input: PBMCs. The rearrangement joins TRBV7-6 to TRBJ1-5, with a tentative D call TRBD1 (6 bases). This receptor was identified in a woman aged 25 to 39 in good health and CMV-seronegative. The DNA for the CDR3 is TGTGCCAGCAGCTTAGCGGAACAGGGGCCCCAGCATTTT. Protein product: CASSLAEQGPQHF.